These 6 T cell receptor beta chains share one sample of origin, sequenced in a study of T cell responses to AZD1222 COVID-19 vaccine. Data came from immunoSEQ multiplex PCR; TCRdb stores just in-frame clones and leaves some out. Seen here are about 67,000 clones, approximately 81% observed once, and the top ten hold 21%. This sample comprised peripheral blood, obtained on day 0 of AZD1222 vaccination. These receptors were taken from an adult in good health.

This clone was picked up many times. V gene TRBV5-1 combines with J gene TRBJ2-2, with D perhaps TRBD1 (5 bases). CDR3 size: 16 residues. V lost 0 bases, J lost 1 base, and 10 bases lay in between. Per germline, CDR1 SGHRS and CDR2 YFSETQ. The CDR3 sequence: CASSLGGTGNTGELFF. DNA of the CDR3: TGCGCCAGCAGCTTGGGCGGCACAGGGAACACCGGGGAGCTGTTTTTT.

The chain joins TRBV6-5 to TRBJ1-2; D is unresolved. The CDR3 is 11 amino acids. Trimming pared 6 bases from V and 10 bases from J, leaving 12 bases between. Germline loops: CDR1 MNHEY, CDR2 SVGAGI. This chain's CDR3 is CASRTWAIYTF. DNA of the CDR3: TGTGCCAGCAGAACCTGGGCTATCTACACCTTC.

The V gene is TRBV28, the J gene TRBJ1-4, with D hard to call. The CDR3 has 13 residues. Germline CDR1 reads MDHEN; CDR2 reads SYDVKM. The germline V and J ends were trimmed by 8 bases and 8 bases, with 15 bases remaining between them. The CDR3 loop is CASLLGLGEKLFF. CDR3 bases: TGTGCCAGCCTCCTTGGGCTCGGGGAAAAACTGTTTTTT.

The genes are TRBV28 and TRBJ1-2, with 7 nucleotides matching TRBD1. The germline gives CDR1 MDHEN, CDR2 SYDVKM. Unmatched junction bases numbered 7, after V lost 8 bases and J lost 4 bases. The CDR3 covers 13 residues. The CDR3 DNA sequence: TGTGCCAGCGTCGACAGGGCGAGCTATGGCTACACCTTC. This gives the protein CASVDRASYGYTF.

The chain links TRBV24-1 to TRBJ1-1; 9 bases map to TRBD1. The CDR3 runs 15 residues. Germline V gene lookup returns CDR1 KGHDR and CDR2 SFDVKD. The J segment lost 0 bases and the V segment lost 7 bases, leaving 5 bases of the junction unmatched. The DNA for the CDR3 is TGTGCCACCAGGCCAGGGACAGGGATGAACACTGAAGCTTTCTTT. Translation gives CATRPGTGMNTEAFF.

This clone is medium-sized (0.01 to 0.1%) within its sample. The same CDR3 arises from other DNA sequences in this sample as well. This sequence joins TRBV7-9 and TRBJ1-1; 9 nucleotides align to TRBD1. This CDR3 has 15 amino acids. Germline CDR1 is SEHNR and CDR2 is FQNEAQ (reference sequence). V was pared by 4 bases and J by 0 bases, with 3 bases of the junction left unmatched. The CDR3 here is CASSSTGGLNTEAFF. Written as DNA, the CDR3 is TGTGCCAGCAGCTCGACAGGGGGTTTGAACACTGAAGCTTTCTTT. Together with reference TRBV7-9 and TRBJ1-1, the CDR3 gives the full variable domain: DTGVSQNPRHKITKRGQNVTFRCDPISEHNRLYWYRQTLGQGPEFLTYFQNEAQLEKSRLLSDRFSAERPKGSFSTLEIQRTEQGDSAMYLCASSSTGGLNTEAFFGQGTRLTVV.